The 18 T cell receptor beta chains below all came from one sample that was sequenced in a study of T-cell memory formation after mild COVID-19 (dated by TCRdb to the early 2020s). The library relied on 5' RACE. These reads were obtained on an Illumina NovaSeq 6000. Using fastp at Q25 and MiXCR, TCRdb reprocessed the public reads and kept productive beta chains. Records with the same CDR3 protein are collapsed into one entry carrying the most frequent genes and DNA. This sample gives 5,000 or so distinct CDR3 sequences in total; around a quarter of them show up just once. The ten largest clones take up around 2.1% of the sample. The sample taken for sequencing was PBMCs or a T cell subset sorted from them (not recorded which). The receptors stem from an adult who had mild COVID-19 (a few samples of this study predate the infection). The sample titles of this study are shuffled in the database, so cell type and time point are left out.

In its sample, this clonotype is medium-sized. The chain combines TRBV27 with TRBJ2-1, with D hard to call. The CDR3 has 11 residues. V was shortened by 2 bases and J by 6 bases, with 2 bases between the two germline ends. Germline lookup yields CDR1 MNHEY and CDR2 SMNVEV (reference sequence). The CDR3 coding sequence is TGTGCCAGCAGTTTAGGCAATGAGCAGTTCTTC. It translates to CASSLGNEQFF.

The chain employs TRBV20-1 and TRBJ2-1, with 10 bases fitting TRBD2. Germline V gene data show CDR1 as DFQATT and CDR2 as SNEGSKA (reference sequence). The CDR3 runs 17 residues. V shed 8 bases, J shed 0 bases, and the junction held 13 bases outside the gene matches. Written as DNA, the CDR3 is TGCAGTTCCAACCCAGGACTAGCGGACCGCTCCTACAATGAGCAGTTCTTC. This translates into CSSNPGLADRSYNEQFF.

V gene TRBV7-9 combines with J gene TRBJ2-3, with TRBD1 matching 8 bases. The CDR3 runs 15 residues. Germline V gene data show CDR1 as SEHNR and CDR2 as FQNEAQ (reference sequence). With V trimmed by 5 bases and J by 1 base, 5 bases remained unmatched. The CDR3 is CASSPGTGRTDTQYF. In DNA, the CDR3 is TGTGCCAGCAGCCCCGGGACAGGACGCACAGATACGCAGTATTTT.

In its sample, this clonotype is medium-sized. The DNA of the CDR3 is TGTGCCAGCCGCCCCCAGGGCCCTTTAAATGAGCAGTTCTTC. It translates to CASRPQGPLNEQFF. V gene TRBV7-2 combines with J gene TRBJ2-1; D perhaps matches TRBD1 (5 bases). With 8 bases removed from V and 7 bases from J, the gap between germline ends came to 18 bases. The CDR3 has 14 amino acids. The germline V gene has CDR1 SGHTA and CDR2 FQGNSA.

The CDR3 loop is CAISGGYTDTQYF. The CDR3 DNA follows: TGTGCCATCAGTGGGGGGTACACAGATACGCAGTATTTT. This chain uses TRBV10-3 with TRBJ2-3, with D possibly being TRBD1 or TRBD2 (5 bases each). V was cut by 4 bases and J by 2 bases, with 7 bases left in between. The CDR3 contains 13 residues. The germline gives CDR1 ENHRY, CDR2 SYGVKD.

This clonotype is medium-sized by share. The chain couples TRBV7-9 to TRBJ1-5; no clear D. The germline V gene has CDR1 SEHNR and CDR2 FQNEAQ (reference sequence). The V end lost 2 bases, the J end lost 5 bases, and 7 bases lay between the germline ends. This CDR3 has 13 residues. This CDR3 is CASSLSGDQPQHF. CDR3 DNA: TGTGCCAGCAGCTTAAGTGGGGATCAGCCCCAGCATTTT.

This clonotype is categorized as medium-sized (0.01 to 0.1%). The genes are TRBV5-6 and TRBJ2-7; D not resolved. The germline V gene has CDR1 SGHDT and CDR2 YYEEEE. CDR3 length equals 13 residues. V was shortened by 0 bases and J by 4 bases, with 8 bases between the two germline ends. The CDR3 DNA reads as TGTGCCAGCAGCTTGGACTTACCGTACGAGCAGTACTTC. Its translation: CASSLDLPYEQYF.

Relative to its sample, this clonotype is medium-sized. This chain links TRBV20-1 with TRBJ2-5; TRBD1 aligns across 7 bases. Per germline, CDR1 DFQATT and CDR2 SNEGSKA (reference sequence). The ends lost 3 bases at V and 7 bases at J; junction bases unmatched: 5. CDR3 length: 12 residues. The CDR3 sequence is CSASVRTGTQYF. CDR3 bases: TGCAGTGCTAGCGTCCGGACAGGGACCCAGTACTTC.

This clonotype is labeled medium-sized. The gene calls are TRBV29-1 and TRBJ1-2; 10 bases map to TRBD1. V was pared by 5 bases and J by 7 bases, with 10 bases of the junction left unmatched. The CDR3 is 14 amino acids. Germline-derived CDR1 and CDR2 are SQVTM and ANQGSEA. The CDR3 reads CSVPRPGQGFGYTF. For the CDR3, the DNA is TGCAGCGTTCCCAGACCGGGACAGGGGTTTGGCTACACCTTC.

V usage is TRBV4-1 and J usage is TRBJ2-2; D ambiguous. V lost 0 bases and J 3 bases, leaving 8 bases between the germline ends. This CDR3 is built from 15 residues. Germline V gene sequence: CDR1 MGHRA, CDR2 YSYEKL. The CDR3 DNA sequence: TGCGCCAGCAGCCAAGATCTGGAGTACACCGGGGAGCTGTTTTTT. It translates to CASSQDLEYTGELFF.

Judged by abundance, this clonotype is medium-sized. This chain uses TRBV24-1 with TRBJ2-5; D is possibly TRBD2 (7 bases). V was cut by 3 bases and J by 5 bases, with 15 bases left in between. CDR1 and CDR2 (germline): KGHDR, SFDVKD. The CDR3 consists of 15 residues. The CDR3 DNA is TGTGCCACCAGTGATGCAGGGGAGGGTCGGGAGACCCAGTACTTC. Translation: CATSDAGEGRETQYF.

This clonotype qualifies as medium-sized. The rearrangement links TRBV20-1 to TRBJ1-2; TRBD1 matches 7 bases. The CDR3 loop spans 15 amino acids. J gave up 2 bases and V 5 bases, and 11 bases lay outside the gene matches. Germline-derived CDR1 and CDR2 are DFQATT and SNEGSKA (reference sequence). In nucleotides, the CDR3 is TGCAGTGCTCGCCGACCAGCACAGGGGAACTATGGCTACACCTTC. Protein product: CSARRPAQGNYGYTF.

V usage is TRBV7-9 and J usage is TRBJ2-7; no clear D gene. V was shortened by 2 bases and J by 3 bases, with 5 bases between the two germline ends. CDR3 length equals 12 residues. From germline, CDR1 is SEHNR and CDR2 FQNEAQ (reference sequence). This CDR3 reads CASSLSGYEQYF. CDR3 nucleotide sequence: TGTGCCAGCAGCTTAAGTGGCTACGAGCAGTACTTC.

This clonotype is labeled as medium-sized. The chain is built from TRBV4-2 and TRBJ2-1; 13 bases fit TRBD2. Germline V gives CDR1 LGHNA, CDR2 YNFKEQ. With 5 bases clipped from V and 3 bases from J, the junction kept 7 bases outside the gene matches. This CDR3 is 17 amino acids long. CDR3 loop: CASSAWTSGGFYNEQFF. CDR3 DNA: TGTGCCAGCAGCGCCTGGACTAGCGGGGGATTCTACAATGAGCAGTTCTTC.

In its sample, this clonotype is medium-sized. This chain uses TRBV3-2 with TRBJ2-7. TRBV3-2 is labeled a pseudogene. The CDR3 covers 17 residues. DNA of the CDR3: TGTGCCAGCAGCCAAGATTTGCGGCAGGTGATTAGTTACGAGCAGTACGTC. Its protein is CASSQDLRQVISYEQYV.

The chain links TRBV20-1 to TRBJ2-2; D unresolved. With 3 bases removed from V and 4 bases from J, the gap between germline ends came to 9 bases. Germline V gene data show CDR1 as DFQATT and CDR2 as SNEGSKA (reference sequence). The CDR3 sequence is 13 residues long. CDR3 nucleotides: TGCAGTGCTAGGGGTGAAGTCACCGGGGAGCTGTTTTTT. Its protein product is CSARGEVTGELFF.

This clonotype is deemed medium-sized. The chain combines TRBV3-1 with TRBJ2-7; weak D call: TRBD2 (5 bases). Trimming took off 4 bases at V and 2 bases at J, with 6 bases between the two ends. Germline V gene sequence: CDR1 LGHDT, CDR2 YNNKEL (reference sequence). The CDR3 covers 12 residues. CDR3: CASSRGAYEQYF. The CDR3 coding sequence is TGTGCCAGCAGCCGGGGAGCCTACGAGCAGTACTTC.

Written as DNA, the CDR3 is TGCGCCAGCAGCTTGGCCCCCCTAGCGGGGGGTGCCCAGTACTTC. Its translation is CASSLAPLAGGAQYF. The J gene is TRBJ2-5, the V gene TRBV5-1; 11 bases line up with TRBD2. The CDR3 is made up of 15 amino acids. V dropped 0 bases and J dropped 9; count of bases not matched to a gene: 7. Germline CDR1 reads SGHRS; CDR2 reads YFSETQ.